This entry features one T cell receptor beta chain sequence. Trimming removed 0 bases from V and 8 bases from J; junction bases left unmatched: 15. In germline, CDR1 is SGHNT, CDR2 YYREEE (reference sequence). This CDR3 comprises 19 residues. The data originate from a study of blood T cell repertoires in COVID-19. Profiled with immunoSEQ multiplex PCR; TCRdb holds only in-frame clones, not every one. This sample yields about 480,000 clones, of which about 91% are seen a single time; around 12% belongs to the top ten. Seattle's enrolled individuals joined amid active infection and were then monitored longitudinally.

This chain uses TRBV5-4 with TRBJ2-7, with 15 bases that match TRBD2. This TCR was recovered from a woman in her forties or fifties with COVID-19, enrolled during active disease. The sample was peripheral blood. The CDR3 sequence is CASSLVGGLAGGPGGKQYF. CDR3 sequence (DNA): TGTGCCAGCAGCTTGGTTGGCGGACTAGCGGGGGGGCCTGGTGGCAAGCAGTACTTC.